One sample yielded the 5 T cell receptor beta chains listed below, sequenced in a study of control samples from healthy donors and cancer patients. The data were produced by immunoSEQ multiplex PCR, yet TCRdb's version contains in-frame clones alone and is incomplete. The sample has 57,000 or so clones; less than 95% are singletons. Sample: blood. Receptor source: a man younger than 45 in good health.

As for this clone: The same CDR3 is also encoded by other DNA sequences in this sample. This chain joins TRBV27 and TRBJ2-7; no clear D. Germline V CDR1 and CDR2: MNHEY, SMNVEV (reference sequence). Between the trimmed V and J ends, which lost 5 bases and 3 bases, there was a span of 5 bases. The CDR3 has 11 amino acids. CDR3 nucleotides: TGTGCCAGCAGTAGCAGCTACGAGCAGTACTTC. It translates to CASSSSYEQYF.

The chain has TRBV4-1 and TRBJ1-2; no clear D gene. The CDR3 is made up of 17 amino acids. Looked up from germline, CDR1 is MGHRA and CDR2 is YSYEKL. V lost 0 bases and J lost 3, with 17 bases in between. In nucleotides, the CDR3 is TGCGCCAGCAGCCAAGATCGCGCGGACCTACTTCACTATGGCTACACCTTC. This encodes CASSQDRADLLHYGYTF.

This chain connects TRBV27 to TRBJ1-4; D is possibly TRBD1 (6 bases). The CDR3 extends over 14 amino acids. The germline V gene has CDR1 MNHEY and CDR2 SMNVEV (reference sequence). V gave up 3 bases and J gave up 8 bases, with 13 bases separating them. The CDR3 protein is CASSLQGRGEKLFF. The DNA for the CDR3 is TGTGCCAGCAGTTTGCAGGGGCGGGGGGAAAAACTGTTTTTT.

The chain carries TRBV21-1 and TRBJ2-4; TRBD2, as called in the table, went unchecked against the DNA. TRBV21-1 is a pseudogene. The CDR3 sequence is 21 residues long. CDR3: CASSNSRGGGRAKRAKNIQYF. CDR3 DNA sequence: TGTGCCAGCAGCAACTCCCGAGGGGGCGGGAGGGCCAAGAGAGCCAAAAACATTCAGTACTTC.

The chain has TRBV14 and TRBJ1-3; a weak D match, TRBD1 (6 bases). The V end lost 4 bases, the J end lost 0 bases, and 13 bases lay between the germline ends. Germline CDR1 is SGHDN and CDR2 is FVKESK. This CDR3 spans 16 amino acids. The DNA of the CDR3 is TGTGCCAGCAGCCTTATGACAGGAGTCTCTGGAAACACCATATATTTT. Its translation is CASSLMTGVSGNTIYF.